These 27 T cell receptor beta chains were all obtained from the same sample, sequenced in a study of vaccination and CD4 T cells after COVID-19 (dated 2022 in TCRdb). For these TCRs, the target antigens are not known. Library preparation used PCR. For sequencing, an Illumina iSeq 100 was employed. DNA from cultured CD4+ T cells was subjected to TCR sequencing with the Oncomine TCR Beta short-read assay at the Johns Hopkins FTIC core. The public reads were reprocessed in TCRdb via fastp at Q25 and MiXCR, keeping in-frame beta chains. A single entry per CDR3 protein holds the most common genes and DNA from its merged rows. Present in this sample are roughly 14,000 distinct CDR3 sequences, around 55% of which were seen just once. The ten largest clones take up more than 13% of the sample. In light of the paper, this sample's treatment or condition label describes: approximately 9-day PBMC culture with coronavirus spike peptide pools or control peptides (ViraFEST assay).

Sequenced: CD4+ T cells from blood, cultured in vitro. These receptors all stem from a human donor who had recovered from COVID-19.

This clonotype was detected only a few times. The J gene is TRBJ2-7, the V gene TRBV4-3; D gene unclear. Germline loops: CDR1 LGHNA, CDR2 YSLEER. The V and J ends lost 0 bases and 4 bases respectively, with 7 bases between them. This CDR3 is built from 13 residues. The CDR3 DNA follows: TGCGCCAGCAGCCAAGATCTGCGTTACGAGCAGTACTTC. The encoded protein is CASSQDLRYEQYF.

This clonotype was counted a few times. V gene TRBV7-2 combines with J gene TRBJ2-5; D not resolved. The CDR3 contains 13 residues. The V and J ends lost 3 bases and 1 base respectively, with 6 bases between them. Per germline, CDR1 SGHTA and CDR2 FQGNSA. The CDR3 nucleotides are TGTGCCAGCAGCTTCTCTGCCCAAGAGACCCAGTACTTC. It is translated as CASSFSAQETQYF.

The chain is built from TRBV2 and TRBJ1-6, with TRBD1 matching over 11 bases. Germline values: CDR1 SNHLY, CDR2 FYNNEI. The CDR3 extends over 14 amino acids. The junction had 3 bases not matched to a gene; V was cut back by 6 bases and J by 8 bases. CDR3 region: CASRPGQGDSPLHF. The CDR3 nucleotides are TGTGCCAGCAGGCCGGGACAGGGGGATTCACCCCTCCACTTT.

This clonotype was seen a few times. The rearrangement uses TRBV19 and TRBJ2-2; D unclear. With 4 bases removed from V and 9 bases from J, the gap between germline ends came to 6 bases. This CDR3 has 11 residues. CDR1 and CDR2 from the germline V gene are LNHDA and SQIVND (reference sequence). DNA of the CDR3: TGTGCCAGTAGTACCCCCCGGGAGCTGTTTTTT. This gives the protein CASSTPRELFF.

The chain recombines TRBV28 with TRBJ2-2; 8 bases map to TRBD2. The CDR3 is 17 residues long. Per the germline V gene, CDR1 is MDHEN and CDR2 is SYDVKM. V shed 3 bases, J shed 1 base, and the junction held 7 bases outside the gene matches. The DNA of the CDR3 is TGTGCCAGCAGTTTTACGGGTCTAGCGGGGAACACCGGGGAGCTGTTTTTT. Translation: CASSFTGLAGNTGELFF.

This chain uses TRBV20-1 with TRBJ2-3, with 9 bases identical to TRBD2. The ends lost 3 bases at V and 4 bases at J; junction bases unmatched: 5. Germline values: CDR1 DFQATT, CDR2 SNEGSKA (reference sequence). The CDR3 length is 14 residues. CDR3 DNA: TGCAGTGCTAGGACTAGCGGCCCATCAGATACGCAGTATTTT. Translated, it gives CSARTSGPSDTQYF.

This clonotype was detected only a few times. The genes are TRBV6-5 and TRBJ2-3; tentatively, D is TRBD2 (7 bases). CDR3 length: 17 residues. CDR1 is MNHEY, CDR2 SVGAGI, per germline. V gave up 0 bases and J gave up 0 bases, with 13 bases separating them. This CDR3 is CASSYSGAGASTDTQYF. The DNA of the CDR3 is TGTGCCAGCAGTTACTCTGGGGCGGGGGCGAGCACAGATACGCAGTATTTT.

The CDR3 protein is CASSSSSGRKDTQYF. The CDR3, as DNA: TGTGCCAGTAGTTCTTCTAGCGGGAGAAAAGATACGCAGTATTTT. This chain joins TRBV19 and TRBJ2-3, with 10 bases lining up with TRBD2. CDR3 size: 15 residues. J lost 5 bases, V lost 5 bases, and 7 bases had no gene match. The V gene's germline CDR1 is LNHDA and CDR2 SQIVND (reference sequence). The full variable domain, rest sourced from reference TRBV19 and TRBJ2-3, is DGGITQSPKYLFRKEGQNVTLSCEQNLNHDAMYWYRQDPGQGLRLIYYSQIVNDFQKGDIAEGYSVSREKKESFPLTVTSAQKNPTAFYLCASSSSSGRKDTQYFGPGTRLTVL.

This clonotype was counted a single time. The V call is TRBV2, the J call TRBJ2-5, with unresolved D. V lost 6 bases and J 5 bases, leaving 13 bases between the germline ends. The CDR3 totals 13 residues. Per germline, CDR1 SNHLY and CDR2 FYNNEI. CDR3 in amino acids: CASSGLRAETQYF. Here the CDR3 DNA reads TGTGCCAGCAGCGGGTTGCGTGCGGAGACCCAGTACTTC.

This clonotype was picked up a small number of times. This chain connects TRBV20-1 to TRBJ2-1, with 14 bases matching TRBD2. This CDR3 is 20 amino acids long. V was pared by 8 bases and J by 8 bases, with 26 bases of the junction left unmatched. Germline V CDR1 and CDR2: DFQATT, SNEGSKA (reference sequence). In nucleotides, the CDR3 is TGCAGTCCGAAGGGGACTAGCGGGAGAAACGACGGGGTATACCGGGATGAGCAGTTCTTC. Protein product: CSPKGTSGRNDGVYRDEQFF.

Turning to this clonotype: Likely a read error: the CDR3 ends without its conserved phenylalanine or tryptophan. This chain uses TRBV7-8 with TRBJ1-1, with a tentative D call TRBD1 (5 bases). Per the germline V gene, CDR1 is SGHVS and CDR2 is FQNEAQ. This CDR3 spans 15 amino acids. V was clipped by 4 bases and J by 1 base, with 13 bases between them. The CDR3 DNA is TGTGCCAGCAGCTACTCCTATACAGGGAACACTGAAGCTTTCTTA. This codes for CASSYSYTGNTEAFL.

The chain joins TRBV7-3 to TRBJ2-3, with 7 nucleotides matching TRBD2. This CDR3 comprises 14 residues. CDR1 is SGHTA, CDR2 FQGTGA, per germline. The junction had 4 bases not matched to a gene; V was cut back by 2 bases and J by 5 bases. Here the CDR3 reads CASSLSTGGDTQYF. In nucleotides, the CDR3 is TGTGCCAGCAGCTTATCGACGGGGGGAGATACGCAGTATTTT.

This clonotype was picked up a small number of times. The rearrangement joins TRBV7-2 to TRBJ2-5, with D unclear. From germline, CDR1 is SGHTA and CDR2 FQGNSA. V was trimmed by 5 bases and J by 2 bases, leaving 12 bases between them. The length of the CDR3 is 14 residues. The CDR3 nucleotides are TGTGCCAGCAGCCGAGCCAGGCGACAAGAGACCCAGTACTTC. This sequence encodes CASSRARRQETQYF.

The chain carries TRBV6-2 or TRBV6-3 and TRBJ2-1; TRBD2 matches 11 bases. Germline V CDR1 and CDR2: MNHEY, SVGEGT. The CDR3 spans 14 residues. V shed 9 bases, J shed 5 bases, and the junction held 6 bases outside the gene matches. The CDR3 loop is CASTGTSGNNEQFF. The CDR3, as DNA: TGTGCCAGTACGGGGACTAGCGGCAACAATGAGCAGTTCTTC.

This clonotype was seen a handful of times. The V and J genes are TRBV14 and TRBJ1-1; D gene ambiguous. Trimming stripped 5 bases from V and 4 bases from J, with 14 bases between. CDR3 length: 14 residues. Germline V CDR1 and CDR2: SGHDN, FVKESK. The CDR3 loop reads CASSYNQFGTEAFF. The CDR3, as DNA: TGTGCCAGCAGCTATAACCAATTCGGCACTGAAGCTTTCTTT.

This clonotype has only a few counts. This chain joins TRBV15 and TRBJ1-2, with D unclear. The V gene lost 0 bases and the J gene lost 7 bases, with 12 bases spanning the gap. The CDR3 is made up of 14 amino acids. Germline assignment: CDR1 LNHNV and CDR2 YYDKDF (reference sequence). CDR3 DNA: TGTGCCACCAGCAGAGATTATAGGGTAACTGGCTACACCTTC. This translates into CATSRDYRVTGYTF.

The chain uses TRBV12-3 or TRBV12-4 and TRBJ1-5; the match to TRBD1 covers 7 bases. The trim removed 7 bases at V and 5 bases at J, leaving 8 bases unmatched. The CDR3 has 14 residues. CDR3 loop: CASTQTGADQPQHF. In nucleotides, the CDR3 is TGTGCCAGCACGCAAACAGGGGCCGATCAGCCCCAGCATTTT.

This sequence joins TRBV18 and TRBJ1-5; 10 positions match TRBD1. CDR3 size: 16 residues. V was clipped by 3 bases and J by 5 bases; unmatched bases: 7. Germline CDR1 reads KGHSH; CDR2 reads LQKENI. Written as DNA, the CDR3 is TGTGCCAGCTCACCTCTTCCCGGGACAGGGGATCAGCCCCAGCATTTT. Amino acid sequence: CASSPLPGTGDQPQHF.

The chain combines TRBV7-2 with TRBJ1-1, with D perhaps TRBD1 (5 bases). The CDR3 is 14 residues long. V lost 3 bases, J lost 2 bases, and 10 bases lay in between. Germline V gene lookup returns CDR1 SGHTA and CDR2 FQGNSA. The CDR3 DNA is TGTGCCAGCAGCTTGGGACGAAGTAACACTGAAGCTTTCTTT. Translated: CASSLGRSNTEAFF.

The V and J genes are TRBV7-3 and TRBJ2-5; no reliable D call. The germline V gene encodes CDR1 SGHTA and CDR2 FQGTGA. This CDR3 contains 14 residues. V dropped 1 base and J dropped 0 bases, with 6 bases sitting between them. CDR3 protein: CASSLSGYQETQYF. CDR3 coding DNA: TGTGCCAGCAGCTTAAGCGGATACCAAGAGACCCAGTACTTC.

This clonotype was seen a handful of times. This sequence joins TRBV6-1 and TRBJ1-1; no clear D. V gave up 4 bases and J gave up 3 bases, with 9 bases separating them. CDR3 size: 13 residues. Germline CDR1 reads MNHNS; CDR2 reads SASEGT. The DNA for the CDR3 is TGTGCCAGCAGTGCACAAGGGTACACTGAAGCTTTCTTT. Protein: CASSAQGYTEAFF.

This chain connects TRBV11-3 to TRBJ2-3; 8 bases line up with TRBD2. The germline gives CDR1 SGHNT, CDR2 YENEEA. This CDR3 has 17 amino acids. Trimming at V came to 0 bases and at J to 0 bases, leaving 5 bases not matched to a gene. DNA for the CDR3: TGTGCCAGCAGCTTAGAAGCGGGAGCTGCTAGCACAGATACGCAGTATTTT. It is translated as CASSLEAGAASTDTQYF.

The J gene is TRBJ2-3, the V gene TRBV10-3; D unclear. V lost 0 bases, J lost 4 bases, and 2 bases lay in between. The CDR3 sequence is 12 residues long. Per germline, CDR1 ENHRY and CDR2 SYGVKD. This chain's CDR3 is CAISESPDTQYF. The CDR3 DNA sequence: TGTGCCATCAGTGAGTCTCCAGATACGCAGTATTTT.

The CDR3: CASTSYGFNTNEKLFF. The CDR3 DNA is TGTGCCAGCACTTCCTACGGTTTCAATACTAATGAAAAACTGTTTTTT. The chain employs TRBV21-1 and TRBJ1-4. TRBV21-1 is classified as a pseudogene. CDR3 size: 16 residues.

J is TRBJ2-3 and V is TRBV12-3 or TRBV12-4, with TRBD2 as a possible D gene (5 bases). V was clipped by 5 bases and J by 2 bases, with 11 bases between them. This CDR3 comprises 14 residues. CDR3 coding DNA: TGTGCCAGCAGTCCTGACTACTCCACAGATACGCAGTATTTT. It yields the protein CASSPDYSTDTQYF.

The chain couples TRBV20-1 to TRBJ2-4; D perhaps matches TRBD1 (6 bases). Trimming removed 6 bases at V and 2 bases at J, with 20 bases between. CDR1 and CDR2 (germline): DFQATT, SNEGSKA (reference sequence). The CDR3 length is 16 residues. CDR3 amino acids: CSAHGVTGNTKNIQYF. CDR3 DNA: TGCAGTGCCCACGGGGTGACAGGCAACACCAAAAACATTCAGTACTTC.

This chain joins TRBV10-3 and TRBJ2-3, with 14 bases matching TRBD2. CDR3 length: 16 amino acids. The germline gives CDR1 ENHRY, CDR2 SYGVKD. Unmatched junction bases numbered 11, after V lost 11 bases and J lost 4 bases. The CDR3 DNA sequence: TGTGCCTCGGCCGGGACTAGCGGGAGTGAGGCAGATACGCAGTATTTT. Amino acids: CASAGTSGSEADTQYF.